The clone carrying this TCR beta chain showed up just a few times. Its specificity is unknown. TCR beta VDJ and CDR3 were profiled, and genomic DNA was the template. TCRdb redid the calling of the reads with MiXCR, one entry per CDR3 protein. The data show about 470,000 distinct CDR3 sequences, roughly a third seen once. The CDR3 contains 16 residues. With 0 bases removed from V and 0 bases from J, the gap between germline ends came to 10 bases. CDR1 SGHKS and CDR2 YYEKEE come from the germline V gene (reference sequence). CD8+CD57+ cell expansion had been shown by flow cytometry in patients chosen for sequencing. This specimen belongs to a study of CD8+CD57+ T cells in acquired aplastic anemia. General study points: Patients and controls were not found to differ significantly in CD8+ Simpson's diversity.

The sequencing sample was made of sorted CD4+, CD8+, or CD8+CD57+ T cells (not recorded which) from PBMCs. V and J are TRBV5-5 and TRBJ1-5; a possible D gene is TRBD1 (6 bases). The receptor comes from a human donor with aplastic anemia. The CDR3 DNA reads TGTGCCAGCAGCTTGGATACAGGGAGTAGCAATCAGCCCCAGCATTTT. Its protein is CASSLDTGSSNQPQHF.